The 16 T cell receptor beta chains listed next were all sequenced from one sample in a study of T cell changes during pregnancy in multiple sclerosis. Produced via immunoSEQ multiplex PCR; TCRdb's table is partial and in-frame only. The data hold 15,000 or so clones, with 86% observed a single time. The sample consisted of CD8+ T cells from peripheral blood mononuclear cells, taken in the first trimester of pregnancy. The receptor set was obtained from a female donor with multiple sclerosis, enrolled in a pregnancy study.

This rearrangement joins TRBV4-1 to TRBJ1-5; D gene ambiguous. The ends were cut back, 4 bases at V and 0 bases at J, with 7 bases in the middle. Germline V lookup: CDR1 MGHRA, CDR2 YSYEKL. The length of the CDR3 is 14 residues. The CDR3 loop reads CASSPFNSNQPQHF. The CDR3, as DNA: TGCGCCAGCAGCCCCTTTAATAGCAATCAGCCCCAGCATTTT.

V and J are TRBV4-2 and TRBJ2-1, with 11 positions matching TRBD1. J gave up 6 bases and V 0 bases, and 4 bases lay outside the gene matches. The CDR3 is 16 residues long. In germline, CDR1 is LGHNA, CDR2 YNFKEQ. The CDR3 nucleotides read TGTGCCAGCAGCCAAGATCTGGGGACAGGGGGCAATGAGCAGTTCTTC. This encodes CASSQDLGTGGNEQFF.

V gene TRBV25-1 combines with J gene TRBJ2-1; D ambiguous. Trimming removed 3 bases from V and 1 base from J, with 10 bases in between. Germline V lookup: CDR1 MGHDK, CDR2 SYGVNS. This CDR3 region has 15 residues. The CDR3: CASSDNRRSYNEQFF. The CDR3 DNA follows: TGTGCCAGCAGTGACAACAGAAGGTCCTACAATGAGCAGTTCTTC.

This clone was seen once. The chain joins TRBV19 to TRBJ2-5; TRBD1 is a possible D gene (6 bases). The J call is in doubt because the DNA end fits TRBJ2-7 better. Germline loops: CDR1 LNHDA, CDR2 SQIVND (reference sequence). This CDR3 contains 14 residues. In DNA form, the CDR3 reads TGTGCCAGTAGTATTGGGAAGGGGGCCTACGAGCAGTACTTC. Translated, it gives CASSIGKGAYEQYF.

This clone was observed once. The CDR3 DNA reads TGTGCCAGCAGCCTGTTAGAGACAGGGAACACCGGGGAGCTGTTTTTT. Amino acid sequence: CASSLLETGNTGELFF. This chain uses TRBV7-9 with TRBJ2-2; possibly TRBD1 for D (6 bases). This CDR3 spans 16 amino acids. V was clipped by 5 bases and J by 1 base, with 14 bases between them. Germline loops: CDR1 SEHNR, CDR2 FQNEAQ (reference sequence). The full variable domain, its missing parts supplied by reference TRBV7-9 and TRBJ2-2, is DTGVSQNPRHKITKRGQNVTFRCDPISEHNRLYWYRQTLGQGPEFLTYFQNEAQLEKSRLLSDRFSAERPKGSFSTLEIQRTEQGDSAMYLCASSLLETGNTGELFFGEGSRLTVL.

V usage is TRBV6-5 and J usage is TRBJ1-1, with D maybe TRBD1 (5 bases). Trimming removed 5 bases at V and 5 bases at J, with 15 bases between. The CDR3 is 14 residues long. The V gene's germline CDR1 is MNHEY and CDR2 SVGAGI. CDR3 sequence: CASSLASRVTEAFF. The DNA of the CDR3 is TGTGCCAGCAGTCTCGCATCCAGGGTTACTGAAGCTTTCTTT.

The gene calls are TRBV6-6 and TRBJ2-7; 10 nucleotides align to TRBD1. The CDR3 is 16 amino acids. Germline V CDR1 and CDR2: MNHNY, SVGAGI (reference sequence). V trimming: 0 bases; J trimming: 5 bases; junction bases outside the gene matches: 7. CDR3 bases: TGTGCCAGCAGTTACTCAAGCGGGACAGGGGATCACGAGCAGTACTTC. This translates into CASSYSSGTGDHEQYF.

The chain recombines TRBV2 with TRBJ1-6; possible D gene TRBD1, 6 bases. The CDR3 has 16 residues. The V end was cut by 1 base, the J end by 8 bases, with 15 bases between. Per germline, CDR1 SNHLY and CDR2 FYNNEI. CDR3 nucleotides: TGTGCCAGCAGTGAAGTGGGGCCAGGGGTGGATTCACCCCTCCACTTT. This gives the protein CASSEVGPGVDSPLHF. Supplemented by reference TRBV2 and TRBJ1-6, the full variable domain reads EPEVTQTPSHQVTQMGQEVILRCVPISNHLYFYWYRQILGQKVEFLVSFYNNEISEKSEIFDDQFSVERPDGSNFTLKIRSTKLEDSAMYFCASSEVGPGVDSPLHFGNGTRLTVT.

Here the CDR3 reads CASRLSPGTEAFF. Written as DNA, the CDR3 is TGTGCCAGCAGACTGTCCCCAGGGACTGAAGCTTTCTTT. The V and J genes are TRBV27 and TRBJ1-1, with a possible D match to TRBD1 (5 bases). The CDR3 length is 13 residues. CDR1 MNHEY and CDR2 SMNVEV come from the germline V gene (reference sequence). Trimming pared 6 bases from V and 5 bases from J, leaving 13 bases between.

The rearrangement joins TRBV7-8 to TRBJ1-2; D not resolved. V was trimmed by 0 bases and J by 5 bases, leaving 10 bases between them. The CDR3 spans 14 residues. The germline CDR1 and CDR2 sequences are SGHVS and FQNEAQ. The CDR3 region is CASSLAGRLYGYTF. DNA of the CDR3: TGTGCCAGCAGCTTAGCCGGGAGACTTTATGGCTACACCTTC.

This clone occurred once. The V gene is TRBV19, the J gene TRBJ2-1, with 8 positions matching TRBD2. Losses at the gene ends were 6 bases for V and 5 bases for J; bases not matched to a gene: 21. Germline values: CDR1 LNHDA, CDR2 SQIVND (reference sequence). This CDR3 is 19 amino acids long. The CDR3 DNA sequence: TGTGCCAGTAGCCCCAAAGGAGCGGGTAGCGGGATTTGGGACAATGAGCAGTTCTTC. It codes for CASSPKGAGSGIWDNEQFF.

The sample holds one count of this clone. The chain links TRBV28 to TRBJ2-7; no clear D. Germline values: CDR1 MDHEN, CDR2 SYDVKM. CDR3 length: 12 amino acids. Trimming cost V 4 bases and J 2 bases, with 6 bases left between them. The CDR3 coding sequence is TGTGCCAGCAGTTCGTCGGCCTACGAGCAGTACTTC. This translates into CASSSSAYEQYF.

This clone was seen a handful of times. J is TRBJ1-5 and V is TRBV6-5; D may be TRBD1 (6 bases). The CDR3 contains 13 residues. V gave up 2 bases and J gave up 8 bases, with 10 bases separating them. The germline V gene has CDR1 MNHEY and CDR2 SVGAGI. CDR3 coding DNA: TGTGCCAGCAGTTACGGCAGGGACAAGCCCCAGCATTTT. Translating gives CASSYGRDKPQHF.

The rearrangement links TRBV7-8 to TRBJ1-1; D might be TRBD1 (6 bases). The CDR3 has 18 residues. Germline V gene lookup returns CDR1 SGHVS and CDR2 FQNEAQ. With 2 bases removed from V and 10 bases from J, the gap between germline ends came to 29 bases. The CDR3 bases are TGTGCCAGCAGCTTAACCAGGGGCGGACCCGATGATCGTGATGGAGCTTTCTTT. Protein sequence: CASSLTRGGPDDRDGAFF.

This chain joins TRBV2 and TRBJ2-1; a possible D gene is TRBD2 (5 bases). Per germline, CDR1 SNHLY and CDR2 FYNNEI. Trimming removed 10 bases from V and 12 bases from J, with 19 bases in between. There are 12 residues in the CDR3. The CDR3 coding sequence is TGTGCCATGCCGTTGGGAGCTATCGGGCAGTTCTTC. Translation: CAMPLGAIGQFF.

J is TRBJ2-4 and V is TRBV27; TRBD1 is a possible D gene (6 bases). The CDR3 covers 19 residues. With 5 bases removed from V and 3 bases from J, the gap between germline ends came to 26 bases. CDR1 is MNHEY and CDR2 is SMNVEV in the germline V gene (reference sequence). CDR3 loop: CASSTSDSLRGWGKNIQYF. The DNA of the CDR3 is TGTGCCAGCAGTACCTCGGACAGCTTGAGGGGTTGGGGCAAAAACATTCAGTACTTC.